This T cell receptor beta chain was sequenced during a study of T cell responses to AZD1222 COVID-19 vaccine. CDR1 SGHRS and CDR2 YFSETQ come from the germline V gene. The CDR3 length is 15 residues. V dropped 0 bases and J dropped 0 bases, with 7 bases sitting between them. Measured with immunoSEQ multiplex PCR; TCRdb has only the in-frame clones, and not every one. Among under 130,000 clones listed, more than 85% were seen once. This clonotype originated in an adult in good health. The source material was peripheral blood, sampled on day 0 of AZD1222 vaccination. The V call is TRBV5-1, the J call TRBJ1-3, with no clear D. The CDR3 DNA reads TGCGCCAGCAGCTTGGCGGCAGCCTCTGGAAACACCATATATTTT. It translates to CASSLAAASGNTIYF.